The clone carrying this TCR beta chain was seen more than once but under ten times. No antigen is known for it. It was with unique molecular identifiers that the TCRbeta library was prepared. TCRdb fed the PCR reads into MiXCR, producing one record per CDR3 protein. The table includes some 440,000 distinct CDR3 sequences, about 17% detected once. The CDR3 sequence is 15 residues long. CDR1 is MNHEY, CDR2 SVGAGI, per germline. The V end lost 2 bases, the J end lost 1 base, and 11 bases lay between the germline ends. The sample is drawn from a study of T-cell reconstitution after alpha-beta-depleted transplantation in children. Study-wide results and limits: Expanded graft clones, several hundred of them, were reportedly the source of alpha-beta T cells about two months after transplant. Diversity of TCRbeta at day 60 was high in some patients, arising from surviving recipient T cells and thymic progenitors. Among T cells one year after transplant, newly produced cells accounted for most counts and diversity.

This TCR was recovered from a boy in the first two years of life who had a stem cell transplant for Wiskott-Aldrich syndrome, so the T cells may come from the graft donor. V usage is TRBV6-5 and J usage is TRBJ2-5; D is undetermined. The sequencing here drew on PBMCs, mostly from graft donor cells, taken 360 days after TCRalphabeta/CD19-depleted stem cell transplant. The CDR3 reads CASSYGVFAQETQYF. For the CDR3, the DNA is TGTGCCAGCAGTTACGGGGTATTCGCCCAAGAGACCCAGTACTTC.